The 20 T cell receptor beta chains listed next were all sequenced from one sample in a study of molecular identifiers for immune sequencing clone quantification. TCRdb recomputed calls from the PCR reads with MiXCR, one row per CDR3 protein. Of about 630,000 distinct CDR3 sequences in the sample, roughly 25% were seen once. The sample comprised naive CD8+ T cells from blood, with Jurkat cell RNA spiked in. Subset noted: FACS-sorted CD8+CD4-CCR7+CD45RA+ naive T cells. These receptors were obtained from a human donor in good health. Some libraries in this study had Jurkat cell RNA spiked in.

This clonotype was seen many times. CDR3 region: CASSSGLVVAEQYF. DNA of the CDR3: TGTGCCAGCAGTTCGGGACTAGTAGTTGCCGAGCAGTACTTC. The chain recombines TRBV28 with TRBJ2-7; the match to TRBD2 covers 8 bases. Losses at the gene ends were 4 bases for V and 6 bases for J; bases not matched to a gene: 8. CDR3 length: 14 amino acids. CDR1 is MDHEN, CDR2 SYDVKM, per germline.

As for this clonotype: A clone one base away is much larger, so this may be a read error. The chain links TRBV28 to TRBJ1-5, with D possibly TRBD1 on 6 matching bases. CDR1 and CDR2 (germline): MDHEN, SYDVKM. This CDR3 region has 14 residues. The DNA of the CDR3 is TGTGCCAGCAGTTTATGGACAGGTAATCAGCCCCAGCCTTTT. Translating gives CASSLWTGNQPQPF.

The rearrangement uses TRBV29-1 and TRBJ2-7; maybe TRBD1 (6 bases). Germline lookup yields CDR1 SQVTM and CDR2 ANQGSEA. Trimming removed 4 bases at V and 4 bases at J, with 17 bases between. This CDR3 is 14 amino acids long. The CDR3 DNA sequence: TGCAGCGTTGTCCTTGTCAGGGGTTTGTACGAGCAGTACTTC. It translates to CSVVLVRGLYEQYF.

The table lists this clonotype with many counts. CDR3 DNA: TGTGCCAGCAGTGAAGCTTTAAGGGACAGGGCCTCCCTTACGCAGTATTTT. This codes for CASSEALRDRASLTQYF. The V and J genes are TRBV6-1 and TRBJ2-3; 9 bases align to TRBD1. Germline V gene data show CDR1 as MNHNS and CDR2 as SASEGT. With 0 bases clipped from V and 8 bases from J, the junction kept 12 bases outside the gene matches. This CDR3 contains 17 residues.

As regards this clonotype: This clone may be a read error of a much larger clone one base away. V is TRBV3-1 and J is TRBJ2-2, with D maybe TRBD1 (6 bases). The CDR3 runs 15 residues. The germline V gene encodes CDR1 LGHDT and CDR2 YNNKEL (reference sequence). CDR3 coding DNA: TGTGCCAGCGGCCAAGGACAGCACCGCACCGGGGAGCTGTTTTTT. Amino acid sequence: CASGQGQHRTGELFF.

As for this clonotype: A clone one base away is much larger, so this may be a read error. The rearrangement joins TRBV19 to TRBJ2-3; 9 nucleotides agree with TRBD2. Germline CDR1 reads LNHDA; CDR2 reads SQIVND (reference sequence). Trimming removed 1 base from V and 5 bases from J; junction bases left unmatched: 13. The CDR3 is 18 residues long. The CDR3 DNA is TGTGCCAGTAGTATAGGTCTCTTTGCGGGAGGGCGCCAAGATACGCAGTATTTT. Its protein is CASSIGLFAGGRQDTQYF.

This clonotype turned up a few times. The J gene is TRBJ1-4, the V gene TRBV4-1; D is possibly TRBD1 (5 bases). This CDR3 has 15 amino acids. V lost 3 bases to trimming and J lost 8 bases, with 16 bases between them. The germline CDR1 and CDR2 sequences are MGHRA and YSYEKL. The chain's CDR3 is CASSQGVGLSEKLFF. CDR3 nucleotide sequence: TGCGCCAGCAGCCAGGGGGTGGGTTTGTCGGAAAAACTGTTTTTT.

The V gene is TRBV7-9, the J gene TRBJ2-6; TRBD2 agrees at 8 bases. Looked up from germline, CDR1 is SEHNR and CDR2 is FQNEAQ (reference sequence). CDR3 length equals 19 residues. V was clipped by 1 base and J by 1 base; unmatched bases: 9. The CDR3 sequence: CASSLGAVLAESGANVLTF. CDR3 DNA sequence: TGTGCCAGCAGCTTAGGAGCTGTACTAGCGGAATCTGGGGCCAACGTCCTGACTTTC.

As for this clonotype: The CDR3 ends on some other residue instead of the conserved phenylalanine or tryptophan, so this is likely a read error. The J gene is TRBJ1-6, the V gene TRBV7-9; 7 bases align to TRBD1. J was trimmed by 3 bases and V by 4 bases; bases with no gene match: 3. Germline CDR1 is SEHNR and CDR2 is FQNEAQ (reference sequence). This CDR3 contains 15 residues. In DNA form, the CDR3 reads TGTGCCAGCAGCTCACGGACAGGCTATAATTCACCCCTCCACATT. It codes for CASSSRTGYNSPLHI.

To note about this clonotype: A read error may be the cause here, since a much bigger clone is one base away. The chain carries TRBV7-9 and TRBJ2-4; the D gene could be TRBD1 or TRBD2 (6 bases each). V was clipped by 8 bases and J by 0 bases, with 17 bases between them. Germline V gives CDR1 SEHNR, CDR2 FQNEAQ (reference sequence). The CDR3 is made up of 16 amino acids. CDR3 sequence (DNA): TGTGCCAGCGCCGGGGGCGAGAATTCAGCCAAAAACATTCAGTACTTC. Its protein is CASAGGENSAKNIQYF.

This clonotype has only a few counts. V is TRBV20-1 and J is TRBJ2-7; 7 bases align to TRBD2. With V trimmed by 0 bases and J by 7 bases, 12 bases remained unmatched. CDR3 length equals 15 residues. The germline CDR1 and CDR2 sequences are DFQATT and SNEGSKA (reference sequence). The CDR3 reads CSARDPLADSWEQYF. The CDR3 DNA reads as TGCAGTGCTAGAGACCCTCTAGCGGACTCCTGGGAGCAGTACTTC.

The gene calls are TRBV4-3 and TRBJ1-4; D is undetermined. The V and J ends lost 8 bases and 7 bases respectively, with 14 bases between them. CDR1 and CDR2 (germline): LGHNA, YSLEER. The length of the CDR3 is 13 residues. DNA of the CDR3: TGCGCCAGCTCCTGGGCGGATGGTGAAAAACTGTTTTTT. Translating it yields CASSWADGEKLFF.

This clonotype came up a few times. The V gene is TRBV4-1, the J gene TRBJ2-5; the D call may be TRBD1 or TRBD2 (5 bases each). Germline V lookup: CDR1 MGHRA, CDR2 YSYEKL. The length of the CDR3 is 17 residues. V lost 0 bases, J lost 2 bases, and 16 bases lay in between. CDR3 bases: TGCGCCAGCAGCCAAGAGAGGTACGGGGCACTTCAAGAGACCCAGTACTTC. Protein sequence: CASSQERYGALQETQYF.

In regard to this clonotype: A much larger clone differs from this one at a single base, so this may be a read error. The DNA of the CDR3 is TGTGTCAGCAGCCAATGGACAGGGCCATCCTACGAGCAGTACTTC. It codes for CVSSQWTGPSYEQYF. V and J are TRBV14 and TRBJ2-7, with 8 bases that match TRBD1. The germline V gene has CDR1 SGHDN and CDR2 FVKESK. There are 15 residues in the CDR3.

This clonotype was counted between two and nine times. This rearrangement joins TRBV12-3 or TRBV12-4 to TRBJ2-7; no clear D gene. CDR3 length: 13 residues. V gave up 5 bases and J gave up 7 bases, with 15 bases separating them. CDR3 protein: CASSPDPYAEQYF. CDR3 DNA: TGTGCCAGCAGTCCCGACCCGTACGCGGAGCAGTACTTC.

At least ten counts were recorded for this clonotype. The chain joins TRBV7-6 to TRBJ1-1; possible D gene TRBD1, 5 bases. Germline loops: CDR1 SGHVS, CDR2 FNYEAQ. The CDR3 loop spans 18 amino acids. Trimming took off 1 base at V and 5 bases at J, with 23 bases between the two ends. The CDR3 DNA follows: TGTGCCAGCAGCTTAGTTGCGTCCCGAGGACAAACTTGGACTGAAGCTTTCTTT. It yields the protein CASSLVASRGQTWTEAFF. Based on the CDR3 plus reference TRBV7-6 and TRBJ1-1, the full variable domain is GAGVSQSPRYKVTKRGQDVALRCDPISGHVSLYWYRQALGQGPEFLTYFNYEAQQDKSGLPNDRFSAERPEGSISTLTIQRTEQRDSAMYRCASSLVASRGQTWTEAFFGQGTRLTVV.

CDR3 region: CASSFYSGASYNSPLHF. The DNA for the CDR3 is TGTGCCAGCAGCTTTTATTCAGGGGCCTCCTATAATTCACCCCTCCACTTT. The chain is built from TRBV5-4 and TRBJ1-6, with a tentative D call TRBD1 (6 bases). Between the trimmed V and J ends, which lost 2 bases and 0 bases, there was a span of 12 bases. The CDR3 consists of 17 residues. Germline V gene data show CDR1 as SGHNT and CDR2 as YYREEE (reference sequence).

This clonotype has ten or more counts. This rearrangement joins TRBV9 to TRBJ2-7; possibly TRBD2 for D (6 bases). CDR1 is SGDLS, CDR2 YYNGEE, per germline. This CDR3 comprises 14 residues. Trimming took off 0 bases at V and 4 bases at J, with 11 bases between the two ends. CDR3: CASSVGPSEYEQYF. The CDR3 DNA reads as TGTGCCAGCAGCGTAGGGCCTAGCGAGTACGAGCAGTACTTC.

This clonotype came up many times. The chain is built from TRBV6-2 or TRBV6-3 and TRBJ1-1; 10 bases align to TRBD1. Trimming at V came to 6 bases and at J to 6 bases, leaving 4 bases not matched to a gene. Germline CDR1 MNHEY, CDR2 SVGEGT. CDR3 length equals 13 residues. The DNA for the CDR3 is TGTGCCAGCAGACCCGGGACAGGGGCTGAAGCTTTCTTT. It encodes CASRPGTGAEAFF.

Notes on this clonotype: One end of the junction does not line up with germline, which may come from a read error. The V call is TRBV19, the J call TRBJ1-4, with a weak D call TRBD1 (6 bases). From germline, CDR1 is LNHDA and CDR2 SQIVND (reference sequence). This CDR3 has 14 amino acids. For the CDR3, the DNA is TGTGCCGGTAGTATATGGGGGCGCGGTGAAAAACTGTTTTTT. Its translation is CAGSIWGRGEKLFF. Filled out from reference TRBV19 and TRBJ1-4, the complete variable domain reads DGGITQSPKYLFRKEGQNVTLSCEQNLNHDAMYWYRQDPGQGLRLIYYSQIVNDFQKGDIAEGYSVSREKKESFPLTVTSAQKNPTAFYLCAGSIWGRGEKLFFGSGTQLSVL.